This T cell receptor (beta chain) was sequenced in a study of T-cell memory formation after mild COVID-19. Across the whole study: The two donors had largely donor-specific TCR clusters. Findings of the study overall: Mainly in CM and EM were contracting CD4+ clones; CD8+ were in EMRA.

Germline V gene data show CDR1 as SGHTA and CDR2 as FQGNSA. The CDR3 contains 14 residues. Trimming took 1 base from V and 5 from J, leaving 12 bases between them. To note about this clonotype: The antigen is unknown.

Libraries for TCRalpha and TCRbeta carried sample barcodes and unique molecular identifiers via 5'RACE. MiXCR was run by TCRdb on the 5' RACE reads, yielding one entry per CDR3 protein. The sample shows roughly 240,000 distinct CDR3 sequences, over 15% of them seen only once. V gene TRBV7-2 combines with J gene TRBJ2-7; weak D call: TRBD1 (6 bases). The sequence came from an adult woman who had mild COVID-19 (a few samples of this study predate the infection). Cell type and time point are not known. Sequenced sample: PBMCs or a T cell subset sorted from them (not recorded which). The CDR3 DNA sequence: TGTGCCAGCAGCTTAGGAGGCAGGGGACACGAGCAGTACTTC. The encoded protein is CASSLGGRGHEQYF.